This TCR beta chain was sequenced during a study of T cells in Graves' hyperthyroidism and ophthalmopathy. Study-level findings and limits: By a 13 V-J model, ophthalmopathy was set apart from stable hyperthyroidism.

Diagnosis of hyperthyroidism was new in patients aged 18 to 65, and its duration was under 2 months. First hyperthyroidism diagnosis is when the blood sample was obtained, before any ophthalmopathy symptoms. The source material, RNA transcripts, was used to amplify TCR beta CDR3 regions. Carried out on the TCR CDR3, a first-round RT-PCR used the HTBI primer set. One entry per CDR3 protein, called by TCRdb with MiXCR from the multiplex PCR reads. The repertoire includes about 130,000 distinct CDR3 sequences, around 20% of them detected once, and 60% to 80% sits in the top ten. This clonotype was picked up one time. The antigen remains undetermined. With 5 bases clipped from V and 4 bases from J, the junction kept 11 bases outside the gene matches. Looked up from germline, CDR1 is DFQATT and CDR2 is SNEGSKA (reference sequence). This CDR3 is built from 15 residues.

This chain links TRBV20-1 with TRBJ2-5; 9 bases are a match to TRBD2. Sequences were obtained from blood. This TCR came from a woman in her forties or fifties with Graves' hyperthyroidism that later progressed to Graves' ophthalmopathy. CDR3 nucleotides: TGCAGTGCTTCCTGGGCGGGAGGGCCAGTAGAGACCCAGTACTTC. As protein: CSASWAGGPVETQYF.